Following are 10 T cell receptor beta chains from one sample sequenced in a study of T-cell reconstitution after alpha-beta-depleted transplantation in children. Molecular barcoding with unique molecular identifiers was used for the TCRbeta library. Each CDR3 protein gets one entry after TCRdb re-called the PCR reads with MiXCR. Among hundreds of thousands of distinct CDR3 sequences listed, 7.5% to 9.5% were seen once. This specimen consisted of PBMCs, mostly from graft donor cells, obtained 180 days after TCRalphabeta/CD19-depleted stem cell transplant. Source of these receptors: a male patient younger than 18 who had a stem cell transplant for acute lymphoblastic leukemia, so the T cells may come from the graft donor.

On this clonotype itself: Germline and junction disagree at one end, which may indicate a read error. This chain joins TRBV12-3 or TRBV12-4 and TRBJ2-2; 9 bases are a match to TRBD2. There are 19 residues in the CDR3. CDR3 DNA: TGTACCAGCAGTTTTCGGGGACTAGCTCCGTTCGCGAACACCGGGGAGCTGTTTTTT. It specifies CTSSFRGLAPFANTGELFF.

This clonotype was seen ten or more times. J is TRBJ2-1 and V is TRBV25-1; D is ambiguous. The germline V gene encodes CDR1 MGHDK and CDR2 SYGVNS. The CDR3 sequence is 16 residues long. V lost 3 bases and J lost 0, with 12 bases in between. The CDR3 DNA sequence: TGTGCCAGCAGTGAGGCCACAAGGAGCTCCTACAATGAGCAGTTCTTC. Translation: CASSEATRSSYNEQFF.

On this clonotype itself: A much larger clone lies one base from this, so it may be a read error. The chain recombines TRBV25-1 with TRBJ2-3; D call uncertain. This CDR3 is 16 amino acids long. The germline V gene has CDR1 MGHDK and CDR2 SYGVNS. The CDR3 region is CASSAPGRLPPDMQYF. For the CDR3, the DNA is TGTGCCAGCAGTGCGCCGGGCCGCCTTCCCCCAGATATGCAGTATTTT.

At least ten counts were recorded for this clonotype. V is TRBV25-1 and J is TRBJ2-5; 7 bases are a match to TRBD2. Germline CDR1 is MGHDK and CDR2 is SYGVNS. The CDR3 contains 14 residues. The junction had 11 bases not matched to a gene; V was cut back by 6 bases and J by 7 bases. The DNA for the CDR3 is TGTGCCAGCAGAGGGACTATAGGGTTCCGGACCCAGTACTTC. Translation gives CASRGTIGFRTQYF.

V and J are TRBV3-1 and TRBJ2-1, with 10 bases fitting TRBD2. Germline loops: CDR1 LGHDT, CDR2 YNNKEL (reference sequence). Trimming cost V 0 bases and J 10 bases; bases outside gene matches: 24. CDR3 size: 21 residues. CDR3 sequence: CASSQDYGTHSGTSVLWEQFF. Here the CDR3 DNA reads TGTGCCAGCAGCCAAGATTACGGGACCCACTCCGGGACTAGCGTCCTCTGGGAGCAGTTCTTC.

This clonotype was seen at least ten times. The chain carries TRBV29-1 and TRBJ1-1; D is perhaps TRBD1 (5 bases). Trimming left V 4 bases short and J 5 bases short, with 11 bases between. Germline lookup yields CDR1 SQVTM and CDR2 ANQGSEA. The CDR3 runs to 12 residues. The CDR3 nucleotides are TGCAGCGTTGGGGCGGGGGGTACTGAAGCTTTCTTT. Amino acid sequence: CSVGAGGTEAFF.

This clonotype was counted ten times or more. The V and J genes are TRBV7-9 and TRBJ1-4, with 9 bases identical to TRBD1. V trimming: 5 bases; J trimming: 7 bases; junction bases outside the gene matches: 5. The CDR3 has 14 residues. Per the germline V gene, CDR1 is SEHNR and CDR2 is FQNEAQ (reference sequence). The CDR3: CASSATGGGEKLFF. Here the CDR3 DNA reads TGTGCCAGCAGCGCGACAGGGGGAGGTGAAAAACTGTTTTTT.

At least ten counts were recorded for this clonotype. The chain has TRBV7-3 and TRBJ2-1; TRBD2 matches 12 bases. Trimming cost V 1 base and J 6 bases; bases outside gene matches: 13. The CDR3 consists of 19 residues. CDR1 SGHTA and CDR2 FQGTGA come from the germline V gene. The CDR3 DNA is TGTGCCAGCAGCTTAAACCCTCCTCTACTAGCGGGAGGAGTCAATGAGCAGTTCTTC. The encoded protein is CASSLNPPLLAGGVNEQFF.

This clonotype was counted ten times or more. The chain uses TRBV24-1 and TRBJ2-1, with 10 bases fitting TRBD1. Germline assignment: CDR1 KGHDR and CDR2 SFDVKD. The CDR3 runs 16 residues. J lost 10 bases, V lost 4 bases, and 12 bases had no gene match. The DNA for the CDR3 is TGTGCCACCAGTGAGGGCCGGACAGGGGGTTTTGGAGAGCAGTTCTTC. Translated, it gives CATSEGRTGGFGEQFF.

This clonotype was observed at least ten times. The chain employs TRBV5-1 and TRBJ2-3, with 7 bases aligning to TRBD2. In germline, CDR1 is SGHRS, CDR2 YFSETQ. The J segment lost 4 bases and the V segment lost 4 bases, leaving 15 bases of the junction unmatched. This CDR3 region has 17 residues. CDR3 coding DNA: TGCGCCAGCAGCCCGGGGGGTCCACGGGGCCCCGCAGATACGCAGTATTTT. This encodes CASSPGGPRGPADTQYF.